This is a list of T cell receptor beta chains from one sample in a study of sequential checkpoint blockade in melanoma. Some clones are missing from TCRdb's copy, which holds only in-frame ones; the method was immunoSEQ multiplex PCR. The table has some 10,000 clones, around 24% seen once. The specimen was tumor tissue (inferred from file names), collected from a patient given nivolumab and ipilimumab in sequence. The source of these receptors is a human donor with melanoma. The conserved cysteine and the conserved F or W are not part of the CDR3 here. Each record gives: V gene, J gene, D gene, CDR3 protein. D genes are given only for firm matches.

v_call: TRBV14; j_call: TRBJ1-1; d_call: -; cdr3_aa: ASSNRLRGTEAF
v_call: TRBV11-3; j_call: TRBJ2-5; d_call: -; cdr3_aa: ASSLRGPPVSQY
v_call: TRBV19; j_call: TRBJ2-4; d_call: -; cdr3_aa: ASSIEIGTIKNIQY
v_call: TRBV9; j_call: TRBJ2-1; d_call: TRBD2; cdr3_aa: ASERGRESEQF
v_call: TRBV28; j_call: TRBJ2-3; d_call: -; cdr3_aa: ASSPQRGASTDTQY
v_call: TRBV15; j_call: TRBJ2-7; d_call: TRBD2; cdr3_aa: ATSRDGTSGRPSYEQY
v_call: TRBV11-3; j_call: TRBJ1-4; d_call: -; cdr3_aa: ASSGHAVGEKLF
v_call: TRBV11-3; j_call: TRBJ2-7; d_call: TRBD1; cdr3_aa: ASSLGKDRGFSYEQY
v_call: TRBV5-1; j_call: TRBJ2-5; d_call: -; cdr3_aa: ASSLVLGDKTQY
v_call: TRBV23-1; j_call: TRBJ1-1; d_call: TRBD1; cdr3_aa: ASSLGQDTEAF
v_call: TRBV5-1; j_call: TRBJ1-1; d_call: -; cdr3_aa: ASSLYWAETAEAF
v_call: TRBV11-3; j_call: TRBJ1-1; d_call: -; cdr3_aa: ASSQGVRRRGLNTEAF
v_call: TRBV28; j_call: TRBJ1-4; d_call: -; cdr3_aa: ASSLMWGERLF
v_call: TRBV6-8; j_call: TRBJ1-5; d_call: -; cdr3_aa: ASRQWNQPQH
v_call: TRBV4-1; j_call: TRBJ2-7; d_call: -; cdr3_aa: ASSHTGTHEQY
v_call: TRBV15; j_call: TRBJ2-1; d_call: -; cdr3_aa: ATSKQGGVVNEQF
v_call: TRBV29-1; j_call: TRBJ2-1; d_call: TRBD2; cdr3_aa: SAATSGSLGNEQF
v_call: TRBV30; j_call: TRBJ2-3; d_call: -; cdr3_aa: AWSPRGSRTDTQY
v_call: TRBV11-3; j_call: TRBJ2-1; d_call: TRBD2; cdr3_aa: ASSSRTSGSSSYNEQF
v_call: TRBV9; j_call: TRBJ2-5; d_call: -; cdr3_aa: ASSLDTGIQETQY
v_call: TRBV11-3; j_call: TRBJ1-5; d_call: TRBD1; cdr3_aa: ASSQGTGGQPQH
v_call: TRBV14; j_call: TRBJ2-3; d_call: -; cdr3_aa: ASSQVSDTQY
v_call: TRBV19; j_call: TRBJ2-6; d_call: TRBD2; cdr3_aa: ASRAGREAGANVLT
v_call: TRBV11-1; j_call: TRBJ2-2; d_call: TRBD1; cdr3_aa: ASSLDRGRTGELF
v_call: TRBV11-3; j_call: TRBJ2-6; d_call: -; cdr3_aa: ASSTPGPTWDGANVLT
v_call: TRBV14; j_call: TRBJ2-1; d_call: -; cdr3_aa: ASSPGEGEQF
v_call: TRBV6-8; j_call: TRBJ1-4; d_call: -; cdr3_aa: ASRQGATNEKLF
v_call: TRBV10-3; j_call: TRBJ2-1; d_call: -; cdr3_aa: AISESDVGDEQF
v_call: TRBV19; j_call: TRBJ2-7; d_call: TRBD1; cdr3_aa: ASSMRDRYEQY
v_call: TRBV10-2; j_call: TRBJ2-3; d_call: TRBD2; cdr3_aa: ASSEGLGGTDTQY
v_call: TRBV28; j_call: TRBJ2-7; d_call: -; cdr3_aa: ASSSTVRGFYEQY
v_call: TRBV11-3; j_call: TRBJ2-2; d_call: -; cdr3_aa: ASSLQGLNTGELF
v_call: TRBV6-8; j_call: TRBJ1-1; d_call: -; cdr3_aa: ASRHWDGANTEAF
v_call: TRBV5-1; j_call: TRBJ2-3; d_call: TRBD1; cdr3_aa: ASSLLDRAYTDTQY
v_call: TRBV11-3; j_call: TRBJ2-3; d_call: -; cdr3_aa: ASSPPDPWADTQY
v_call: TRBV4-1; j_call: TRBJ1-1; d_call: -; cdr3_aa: ASSQWRWSSEAF
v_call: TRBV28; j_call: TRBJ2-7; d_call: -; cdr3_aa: ASSLWGRVEAYEQY
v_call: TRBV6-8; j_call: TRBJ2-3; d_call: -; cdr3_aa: ASSPLGDNPY
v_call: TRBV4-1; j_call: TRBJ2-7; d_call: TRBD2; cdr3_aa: ASSQGLAEPLHEQY
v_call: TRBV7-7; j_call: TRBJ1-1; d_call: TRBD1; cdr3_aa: ASRPGQGETEAF
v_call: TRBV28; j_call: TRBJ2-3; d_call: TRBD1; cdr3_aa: ASSFPGQGTGEDTQY
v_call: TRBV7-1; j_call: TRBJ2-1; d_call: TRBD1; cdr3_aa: ASSYTGVDEQF
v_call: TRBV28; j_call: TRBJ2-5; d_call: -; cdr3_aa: ASSLARQETQY
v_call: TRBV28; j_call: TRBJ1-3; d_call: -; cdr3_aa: ASSLGGTSGNTIY
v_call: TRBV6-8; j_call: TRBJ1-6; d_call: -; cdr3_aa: ASHRDGYSTGYNSPLH
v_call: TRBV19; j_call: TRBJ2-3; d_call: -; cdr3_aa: ASSTEISTDTQY
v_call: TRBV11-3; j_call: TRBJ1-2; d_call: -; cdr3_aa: ASSEGSGNYGYT
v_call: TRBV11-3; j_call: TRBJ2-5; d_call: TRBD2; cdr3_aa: ASNSRLAPQETQY
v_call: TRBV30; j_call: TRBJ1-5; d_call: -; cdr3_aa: AWAGKGNQPQH
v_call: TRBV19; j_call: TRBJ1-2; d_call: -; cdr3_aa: ASSFYSGTPNYGYT
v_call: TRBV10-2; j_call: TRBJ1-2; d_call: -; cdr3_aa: ASSLGRAAVT
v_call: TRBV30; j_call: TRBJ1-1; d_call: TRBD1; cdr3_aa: AWSPTGRNTEAF
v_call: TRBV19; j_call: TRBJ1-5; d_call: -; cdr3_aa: ASSDTRRPQH
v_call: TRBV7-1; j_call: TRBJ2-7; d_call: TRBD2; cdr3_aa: ASSYSGRADEQY